The 13 T cell receptor beta chains given below trace back to one sample, sequenced in a study of T-cell reconstitution after alpha-beta-depleted transplantation in children. Preparation of the TCRbeta library involved a method that used unique molecular identifiers. TCRdb ran MiXCR on the PCR reads and lists one entry per CDR3 protein. The table includes some 500,000 distinct CDR3 sequences, around 17% detected once. This material consisted of PBMCs from the stem cell graft donor, taken from the stem cell graft. The receptor set was obtained from a human donor who donated a stem cell graft to a child with acute lymphoblastic leukemia.

This clonotype has ten or more counts. This chain uses TRBV18 with TRBJ1-3; no firm D call. Germline V gene data show CDR1 as KGHSH and CDR2 as LQKENI. The CDR3 length is 17 residues. V gave up 1 base and J gave up 6 bases, with 19 bases separating them. The chain's CDR3 is CASSPRNGREGENTIYF. The DNA for the CDR3 is TGTGCCAGCTCACCACGGAATGGCCGGGAAGGTGAAAACACCATATATTTT.

This clonotype was recorded a few times. The gene calls are TRBV12-3 or TRBV12-4 and TRBJ2-7; the match to TRBD2 covers 10 bases. The trim removed 3 bases at V and 6 bases at J, leaving 8 bases unmatched. The CDR3 runs to 15 residues. CDR3 DNA sequence: TGTGCCAGCAGTTTCTTAAGCGGGAGGGCCCTCGAGCAGTACTTC. Encoded protein: CASSFLSGRALEQYF.

The J gene is TRBJ1-4, the V gene TRBV7-9; D unclear. Germline V gives CDR1 SEHNR, CDR2 FQNEAQ (reference sequence). The V end was cut by 1 base, the J end by 8 bases, with 14 bases between. The CDR3 is made up of 15 amino acids. CDR3 nucleotides: TGTGCCAGCAGCTTAGGGATGTGGCGAGACGAAAAACTGTTTTTT. Amino acid sequence: CASSLGMWRDEKLFF.

V is TRBV7-3 and J is TRBJ2-2, with a tentative D call TRBD2 (5 bases). CDR1 is SGHTA and CDR2 is FQGTGA in the germline V gene. V lost 4 bases and J 2 bases, leaving 11 bases between the germline ends. The CDR3 totals 15 residues. CDR3 protein: CASSSFLANTGELFF. The CDR3 DNA is TGTGCCAGCAGCTCCTTTCTAGCAAACACCGGGGAGCTGTTTTTT.

This clonotype has more than one count but fewer than ten. V gene TRBV20-1 combines with J gene TRBJ2-1; possible D gene TRBD2, 6 bases. The CDR3 runs 13 residues. The germline V and J ends were trimmed by 5 bases and 8 bases, with 16 bases remaining between them. Looked up from germline, CDR1 is DFQATT and CDR2 is SNEGSKA (reference sequence). The CDR3 region has the DNA TGCAGTGCTTCCCGGACTAATTTCGATGAGCAGTTCTTC. It encodes CSASRTNFDEQFF.

This clonotype was seen only a few times. The V call is TRBV14, the J call TRBJ2-1; D is unresolved. Germline V CDR1 and CDR2: SGHDN, FVKESK. V was cut by 1 base and J by 8 bases, with 18 bases left in between. This CDR3 is 16 amino acids long. This CDR3 reads CASSQGAAVGNYEQFF. CDR3 bases: TGTGCCAGCAGCCAAGGAGCAGCCGTCGGTAATTATGAGCAGTTCTTC. Looking up the rest from reference TRBV14 and TRBJ2-1 gives the full variable domain: EAGVTQFPSHSVIEKGQTVTLRCDPISGHDNLYWYRRVMGKEIKFLLHFVKESKQDESGMPNNRFLAERTGGTYSTLKVQPAELEDSGVYFCASSQGAAVGNYEQFFGPGTRLTVL.

This clonotype came up many times. V gene TRBV4-1 combines with J gene TRBJ2-3, with TRBD2 matching 9 bases. The CDR3 has 14 amino acids. The junction had 4 bases not matched to a gene; V was cut back by 7 bases and J by 2 bases. Germline lookup yields CDR1 MGHRA and CDR2 YSYEKL. CDR3 amino acids: CASMGGGDTDTQYF. The CDR3 region has the DNA TGCGCCAGCATGGGCGGGGGGGACACAGATACGCAGTATTTT.

This clonotype was found a few times. The CDR3 loop is CATSRITGAGANVLTF. CDR3 nucleotides: TGTGCCACCAGCAGGATAACAGGGGCCGGGGCCAACGTCCTGACTTTC. The chain joins TRBV15 to TRBJ2-6; 7 bases fit TRBD1. The V gene's germline CDR1 is LNHNV and CDR2 YYDKDF (reference sequence). Germline trimming cut 3 bases from V and 4 bases from J; bases unmatched to any gene: 6. This CDR3 has 16 amino acids.

The rearrangement links TRBV6-5 to TRBJ2-7, with 11 bases lining up with TRBD2. V trimming: 1 base; J trimming: 4 bases; junction bases outside the gene matches: 3. This CDR3 has 15 residues. In germline, CDR1 is MNHEY, CDR2 SVGAGI. The CDR3 bases are TGTGCCAGCAGTTACTTGGGACTAGCGGAATACGAGCAGTACTTC. This gives the protein CASSYLGLAEYEQYF.

The CDR3 spells CATSRDLLTVGDTQYF. The CDR3 DNA sequence: TGTGCCACCAGCAGAGATCTACTGACAGTGGGAGATACGCAGTATTTT. This chain uses TRBV15 with TRBJ2-3; possible D gene TRBD1, 5 bases. Per the germline V gene, CDR1 is LNHNV and CDR2 is YYDKDF (reference sequence). Trimming removed 0 bases at V and 5 bases at J, with 15 bases between. This CDR3 is 16 amino acids long.

The table lists this clonotype with a few counts. The V and J genes are TRBV6-5 and TRBJ1-1; TRBD1 matches 8 bases. The CDR3 is made up of 15 amino acids. V dropped 1 base and J dropped 5; count of bases not matched to a gene: 6. The germline gives CDR1 MNHEY, CDR2 SVGAGI. The CDR3 DNA follows: TGTGCCAGCAGTTACTATGGGACAGGAAGAACTGAAGCTTTCTTT. Translating gives CASSYYGTGRTEAFF.

This clonotype was seen at least ten times. V is TRBV12-3 or TRBV12-4 and J is TRBJ2-3; the match to TRBD2 covers 7 bases. The CDR3 consists of 15 residues. J was trimmed by 0 bases and V by 4 bases; bases with no gene match: 4. CDR3 nucleotides: TGTGCCAGCAGTTCCCTAGCGGTTAGCACAGATACGCAGTATTTT. Its translation: CASSSLAVSTDTQYF.

This clonotype occurred many times. The rearrangement uses TRBV5-1 and TRBJ2-2, with 8 bases fitting TRBD2. The germline CDR1 and CDR2 sequences are SGHRS and YFSETQ. The CDR3 sequence is 16 residues long. The V and J ends lost 4 bases and 1 base, in that order; junction bases with no gene match: 6. The chain's CDR3 is CASSPPGLENTGELFF. CDR3 in DNA: TGCGCCAGCAGCCCCCCGGGACTAGAGAACACCGGGGAGCTGTTTTTT. The entire variable domain, with the rest obtained from reference TRBV5-1 and TRBJ2-2, is as follows: KAGVTQTPRYLIKTRGQQVTLSCSPISGHRSVSWYQQTPGQGLQFLFEYFSETQRNKGNFPGRFSGRQFSNSRSEMNVSTLELGDSALYLCASSPPGLENTGELFFGEGSRLTVL.